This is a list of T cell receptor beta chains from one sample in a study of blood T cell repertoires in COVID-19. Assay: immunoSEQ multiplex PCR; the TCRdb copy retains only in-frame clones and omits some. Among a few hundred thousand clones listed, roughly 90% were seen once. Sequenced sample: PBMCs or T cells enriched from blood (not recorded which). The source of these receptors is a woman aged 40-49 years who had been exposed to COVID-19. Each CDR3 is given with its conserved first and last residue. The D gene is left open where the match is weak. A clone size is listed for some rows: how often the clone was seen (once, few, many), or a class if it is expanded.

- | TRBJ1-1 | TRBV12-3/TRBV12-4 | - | TGTGCCAGCAGGCGGGCGGGGAACACTGAAGCTTTCTTT | CASRRAGNTEAFF
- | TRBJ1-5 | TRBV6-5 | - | TGTGCCAGCATGGGACACCCCCGAGGCAATCAGCCCCAGCATTTT | CASMGHPRGNQPQHF
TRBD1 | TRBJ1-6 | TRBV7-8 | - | TGTGCCAGCAGCCTATCGACAGGGCGTAGCGGATCACCCCTCCACTTT | CASSLSTGRSGSPLHF
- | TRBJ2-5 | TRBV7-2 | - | TGTGCCAGCAGCCCAGCCCTAGAGCCGACAGAGACCCAGTACTTC | CASSPALEPTETQYF
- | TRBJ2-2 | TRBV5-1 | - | TGCGCCAGCAGCACGAGGACTCAAGACACCGGGGAGCTGTTTTTT | CASSTRTQDTGELFF
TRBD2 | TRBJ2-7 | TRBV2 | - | TGTGCCAGCAGCGATCCGACGGGGAGCGGGAGGGCTAAGCAGTACTTC | CASSDPTGSGRAKQYF
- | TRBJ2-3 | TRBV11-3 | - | TGTGCCAGCAGCTTAGGTGGAGGCACAGATACGCAGTATTTT | CASSLGGGTDTQYF
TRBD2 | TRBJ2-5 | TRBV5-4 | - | TGTGCCAGCAGCCAGGGACTAGCACGCGAGACCCAGTACTTC | CASSQGLARETQYF
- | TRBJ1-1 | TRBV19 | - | TGTGCCAGTAGTATACCACTTAGGGGTGAAGCTTTCTTT | CASSIPLRGEAFF
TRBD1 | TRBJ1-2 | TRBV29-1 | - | TGCAGCGCAGTAGGGCAGGGGGCGAACTATGGCTACACCTTC | CSAVGQGANYGYTF
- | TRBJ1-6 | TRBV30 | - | TGTGCCTGGAGTGAATCCGGGGGGTCACCCCTCCACTTT | CAWSESGGSPLHF
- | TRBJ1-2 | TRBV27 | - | TGTGCCAGCAGTTTGGCAGGGTCGGGTGGAGGCTACACCTTC | CASSLAGSGGGYTF
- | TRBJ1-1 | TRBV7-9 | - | TGTGCCAGCAGCTTAGCACAGATCGCGAACACTGAAGCTTTCTTT | CASSLAQIANTEAFF
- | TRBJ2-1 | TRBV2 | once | TGTGCCAGCAGTGGGTTAGCTGAGCAGTTCTTC | CASSGLAEQFF
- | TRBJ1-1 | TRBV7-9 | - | TGTGCCAGCAGCTCAGACCGGGCCCCAAGGGGGACTGAAGCTTTCTTT | CASSSDRAPRGTEAFF
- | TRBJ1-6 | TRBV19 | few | TGTGCCAGTAGGACCGGGAGGAATAATTCACCCCTCCACTTT | CASRTGRNNSPLHF
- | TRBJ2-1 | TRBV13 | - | TGTGCCAGCAGCTTAGGTGGCCAGAGACATTACAATGAGCAGTTCTTC | CASSLGGQRHYNEQFF
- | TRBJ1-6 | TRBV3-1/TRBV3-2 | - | TGTGCCAGCCTCAATAGCCTCGGCAGCCGTAATTCACCCCTCCACTTT | CASLNSLGSRNSPLHF
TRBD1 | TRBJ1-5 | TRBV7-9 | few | TGTGCCAGCAGCTTTGAACAGGGGGCAAGACGTCAGCCCCAGCATTTT | CASSFEQGARRQPQHF
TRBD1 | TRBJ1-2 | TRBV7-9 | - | TGTGCCAGCAGCCCACTATCCCAAGGGGCGGGGACAGTTACCTTC | CASSPLSQGAGTVTF
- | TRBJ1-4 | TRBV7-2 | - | TGTGCCAGCAGCTCCGGAGGATCGGTAAATGAAAAACTGTTTTTT | CASSSGGSVNEKLFF
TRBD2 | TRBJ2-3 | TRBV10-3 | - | TGTGCCATCAGTCGACTAGCCGCAGATACGCAGTATTTT | CAISRLAADTQYF
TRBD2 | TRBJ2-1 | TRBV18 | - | TGTGCCAGCTCACCCCCGGGGGGAGTTGGCTACAATGAGCAGTTCTTC | CASSPPGGVGYNEQFF
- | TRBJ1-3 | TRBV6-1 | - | TGTGCCAGCAGTGAAGTCGGCGGTGGTGGAAACACCATATATTTT | CASSEVGGGGNTIYF
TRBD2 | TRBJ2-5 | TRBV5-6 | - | TGTGCCAGCAGCTTTAGACTAGCGGGAGTACGGGGAGAGACCCAGTACTTC | CASSFRLAGVRGETQYF
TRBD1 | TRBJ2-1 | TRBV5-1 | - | TGCGCCAGCCGGGACAGGGGTTACAATGAGCAGTTCTTC | CASRDRGYNEQFF